This T cell receptor (beta chain) was obtained from a study of control samples from healthy donors and cancer patients (dated by TCRdb to the early 2020s). Relative to germline, V is 4 bases shorter and J is 2 bases shorter, with 11 bases between their ends. The germline V gene yields MNHEY for CDR1 and SVGAGI for CDR2. There are 14 amino acids in the CDR3, from cysteine to phenylalanine inclusive. The kept DNA is CDR3 alone, 42 bases in frame from the first base. As to this clone: Its antigen has not been determined. The sample holds no much larger clone one base away, and base qualities are not on file.

Library method: the immunoSEQ multiplex PCR assay. Drawn from immuneACCESS, this table holds only the in-frame rearrangements with V and J called that TCRdb kept. Clones are partly lost; checked studies trace under half to an unresolved V gene and leave the rest unexplained. This sample is represented by more than 85,000 clones; 85% to 90% of them were singletons. Jointly, the top ten make up roughly 15% of the sample. The sequence derives from a woman aged 45-65 years in good health. Rearrangement joined TRBV6-5 to TRBJ1-2; TRBD1 is a weak D gene call, 5 bases matching. Sequencing was carried out using blood. CDR3 loop: CASSLGRQNYGYTF. Read as DNA, the sequence is TGTGCCAGCAGTTTAGGGAGACAGAACTATGGCTACACCTTC.